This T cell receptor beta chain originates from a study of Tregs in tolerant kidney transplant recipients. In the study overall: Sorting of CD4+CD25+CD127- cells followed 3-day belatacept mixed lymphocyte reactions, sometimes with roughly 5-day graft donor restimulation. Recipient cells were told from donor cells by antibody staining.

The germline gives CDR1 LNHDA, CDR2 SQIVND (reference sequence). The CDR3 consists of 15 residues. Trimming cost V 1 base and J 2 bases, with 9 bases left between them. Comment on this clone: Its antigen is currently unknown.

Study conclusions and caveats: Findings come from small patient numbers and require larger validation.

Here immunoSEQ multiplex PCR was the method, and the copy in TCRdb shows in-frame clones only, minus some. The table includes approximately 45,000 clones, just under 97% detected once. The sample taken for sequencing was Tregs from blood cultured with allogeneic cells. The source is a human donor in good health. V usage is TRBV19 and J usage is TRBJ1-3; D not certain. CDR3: CASSIGLATGNTIYF. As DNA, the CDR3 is TGTGCCAGTAGTATAGGGTTGGCCACTGGAAACACCATATATTTT.